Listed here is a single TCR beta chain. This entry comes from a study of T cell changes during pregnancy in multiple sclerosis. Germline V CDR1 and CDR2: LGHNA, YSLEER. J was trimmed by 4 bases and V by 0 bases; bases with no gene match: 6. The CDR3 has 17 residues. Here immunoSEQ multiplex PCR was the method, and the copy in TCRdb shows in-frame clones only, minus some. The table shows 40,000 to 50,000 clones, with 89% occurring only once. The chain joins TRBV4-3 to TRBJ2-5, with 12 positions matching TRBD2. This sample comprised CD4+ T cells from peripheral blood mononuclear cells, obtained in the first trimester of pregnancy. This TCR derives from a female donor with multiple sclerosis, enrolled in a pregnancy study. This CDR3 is CASSQDASGRAVETQYF. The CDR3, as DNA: TGCGCCAGCAGCCAAGATGCTAGCGGGAGGGCAGTAGAGACCCAGTACTTC.